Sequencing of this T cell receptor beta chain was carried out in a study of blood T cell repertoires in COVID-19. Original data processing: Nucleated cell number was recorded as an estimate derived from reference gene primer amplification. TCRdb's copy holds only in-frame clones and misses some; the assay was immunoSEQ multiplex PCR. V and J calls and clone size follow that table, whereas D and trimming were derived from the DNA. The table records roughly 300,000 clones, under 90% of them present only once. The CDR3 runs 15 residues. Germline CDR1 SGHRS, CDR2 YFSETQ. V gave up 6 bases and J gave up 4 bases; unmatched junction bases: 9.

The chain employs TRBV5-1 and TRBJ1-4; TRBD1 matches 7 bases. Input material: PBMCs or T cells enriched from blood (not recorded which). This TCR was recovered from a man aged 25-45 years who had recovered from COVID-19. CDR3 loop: CASTQGGAGNEKLFF. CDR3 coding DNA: TGCGCCAGCACCCAAGGGGGCGCAGGTAATGAAAAACTGTTTTTT.